Listed here are 6 T cell receptor beta chains from one sample, sequenced in a study of blood T cell repertoires in COVID-19. Some clones are missing from TCRdb's copy, which holds only in-frame ones; the method was immunoSEQ multiplex PCR. Of roughly 210,000 clones listed, approximately 81% are singletons. Sequencing was carried out using peripheral blood. Receptors were obtained from a woman at least 80 years old with COVID-19, enrolled during active disease.

The V and J genes are TRBV10-1 and TRBJ1-1; tentatively, D is TRBD1 (5 bases). CDR1 is WNHNN, CDR2 SYGVQD, per germline (reference sequence). The CDR3 runs to 15 residues. Trimming left V 0 bases short and J 1 base short, with 9 bases between. The chain's CDR3 is CASSESGAGNTEAFF. The CDR3 nucleotides read TGCGCCAGCAGTGAGTCTGGGGCTGGGAACACTGAAGCTTTCTTT.

V usage is TRBV28 and J usage is TRBJ1-2; no clear D. The ends were cut back, 4 bases at V and 5 bases at J, with 8 bases in the middle. Germline assignment: CDR1 MDHEN and CDR2 SYDVKM. The CDR3 consists of 12 residues. The CDR3 DNA reads as TGTGCCAGCAGTTCTTTAGCTTATGGCTACACCTTC. It translates to CASSSLAYGYTF.

The gene calls are TRBV19 and TRBJ2-1, with 10 bases matching TRBD2. The CDR3 contains 14 residues. Unmatched junction bases numbered 7, after V lost 4 bases and J lost 10 bases. Looked up from germline, CDR1 is LNHDA and CDR2 is SQIVND (reference sequence). CDR3: CASSRIAGLAEQFF. Written as DNA, the CDR3 is TGTGCCAGTAGTAGGATAGCGGGACTAGCGGAGCAGTTCTTC.

This clone was found a few times. CDR3 sequence (DNA): TGTGCCAGCAGCTTACGCAGGGAAGCGTTCTATGGCTACACCTTC. Encoded protein: CASSLRREAFYGYTF. This chain links TRBV7-9 with TRBJ1-2; weak D call: TRBD1 (5 bases). CDR3 length: 15 amino acids. V was pared by 2 bases and J by 4 bases, with 14 bases between. Germline CDR1 reads SEHNR; CDR2 reads FQNEAQ (reference sequence). The full variable domain, with the rest looked up from reference TRBV7-9 and TRBJ1-2, is DTGVSQNPRHKITKRGQNVTFRCDPISEHNRLYWYRQTLGQGPEFLTYFQNEAQLEKSRLLSDRFSAERPKGSFSTLEIQRTEQGDSAMYLCASSLRREAFYGYTFGSGTRLTVV.

This clone came up once. The chain uses TRBV10-2 and TRBJ2-1; 7 nucleotides line up with TRBD2. The CDR3 is made up of 15 amino acids. V gave up 8 bases and J gave up 5 bases; unmatched junction bases: 12. From germline, CDR1 is WSHSY and CDR2 SAAADI. Here the CDR3 reads CASRHHLLADNEQFF. Written as DNA, the CDR3 is TGCGCCAGCCGTCACCACCTCCTAGCGGACAATGAGCAGTTCTTC.

The chain carries TRBV19 and TRBJ2-2, with D maybe TRBD2 (6 bases). The V gene lost 1 base and the J gene lost 1 base, with 16 bases spanning the gap. This CDR3 spans 18 amino acids. Per germline, CDR1 LNHDA and CDR2 SQIVND (reference sequence). The DNA for the CDR3 is TGTGCCAGTAGTATAGGGGGACTGGGTATGCAGAACACCGGGGAGCTGTTTTTT. This translates into CASSIGGLGMQNTGELFF.